This is a list of T cell receptor beta chains from one sample in a study of CD8+ T cells in alopecia areata. Clones were sequenced by immunoSEQ multiplex PCR, and TCRdb holds only the in-frame ones, with some missing. The table has 110,000 to 150,000 clones, nearly 55% seen once; the top ten hold about 15%. The sequencing here drew on CD8+ T cells sorted from blood, taken at week 4, from a patient treated with tofacitinib. These TCRs come from a human donor with alopecia areata. The CDR3 runs from the conserved cysteine through the conserved F or W. D genes are given only for firm matches. The listing skips clone size in some rows; elsewhere it reads once, few, many or a size class.

V: TRBV4-1
size: .
J: TRBJ2-3
D: TRBD2
CDR3: CASSHPGLAGGPPDTQYF
DNA: TGCGCCAGCAGCCACCCTGGACTAGCGGGGGGGCCTCCAGATACGCAGTATTTT

V: TRBV7-9
size: .
J: TRBJ2-7
D: .
CDR3: CASSLGATYEQYF
DNA: TGTGCCAGCAGCTTAGGTGCAACCTACGAGCAGTACTTC

V: TRBV5-6
size: .
J: TRBJ2-3
D: TRBD2
CDR3: CASSWGLAGVDTQYF
DNA: TGTGCCAGCAGCTGGGGACTAGCGGGGGTAGATACGCAGTATTTT

V: TRBV30
size: .
J: TRBJ2-7
D: TRBD1
CDR3: CAWSLSGGEQYF
DNA: TGTGCCTGGAGTTTATCAGGGGGAGAGCAGTACTTC

V: TRBV7-9
size: few
J: TRBJ1-4
D: .
CDR3: CASSSAGRSREKLFF
DNA: TGTGCCAGCAGCTCAGCGGGCAGGTCGAGGGAAAAACTGTTTTTT

V: TRBV9
size: .
J: TRBJ2-3
D: .
CDR3: CASSGGPPSSTQYF
DNA: TGTGCCAGCAGCGGGGGCCCCCCATCGAGTACGCAGTATTTT

V: TRBV7-9
size: few
J: TRBJ1-1
D: .
CDR3: CASSPSTTMNTEAFF
DNA: TGTGCCAGCAGCCCCAGCACGACAATGAACACTGAAGCTTTCTTT

V: TRBV18
size: many
J: TRBJ2-7
D: .
CDR3: CASSPPSRSSYEQYF
DNA: TGTGCCAGCTCACCACCGTCTAGGAGCTCCTACGAGCAGTACTTC

V: TRBV4-1
size: .
J: TRBJ2-5
D: .
CDR3: CASSQASIMGGWLETQYF
DNA: TGCGCCAGCAGCCAAGCATCGATAATGGGGGGCTGGTTGGAGACCCAGTACTTC

V: TRBV12-5
size: few
J: TRBJ2-3
D: .
CDR3: CASGLQGSTDTQYF
DNA: TGTGCTAGTGGTCTTCAGGGGAGCACAGATACGCAGTATTTT

V: TRBV19
size: .
J: TRBJ1-1
D: .
CDR3: CASSIAGSATEAFF
DNA: TGTGCCAGTAGTATTGCAGGGTCTGCCACTGAAGCTTTCTTT

V: TRBV30
size: .
J: TRBJ2-3
D: TRBD1
CDR3: CAWSIGQGRTDTQYF
DNA: TGTGCCTGGAGTATTGGACAGGGACGCACAGATACGCAGTATTTT

V: TRBV5-6
size: .
J: TRBJ2-7
D: .
CDR3: CASSMRAGARLSYEQYF
DNA: TGTGCCAGCAGCATGCGGGCAGGGGCCCGATTATCCTACGAGCAGTACTTC

V: TRBV9
size: once
J: TRBJ1-1
D: .
CDR3: CASSVGGLTEAFF
DNA: TGTGCCAGCAGCGTCGGGGGGCTTACTGAAGCTTTCTTT

V: TRBV5-1
size: .
J: TRBJ2-1
D: .
CDR3: CASSFPRDGKYNEQFF
DNA: TGCGCCAGCAGCTTCCCTCGGGACGGGAAATACAATGAGCAGTTCTTC

V: TRBV27
size: few
J: TRBJ2-3
D: TRBD2
CDR3: CASSSLAGVTDTQYF
DNA: TGTGCCAGCAGTTCACTAGCGGGAGTCACAGATACGCAGTATTTT

V: TRBV29-1
size: .
J: TRBJ2-6
D: .
CDR3: CSVWGGPIGANVLTF
DNA: TGCAGCGTTTGGGGGGGCCCGATAGGGGCCAACGTCCTGACTTTC

V: TRBV4-1
size: .
J: TRBJ1-6
D: TRBD1
CDR3: CASVTGTGKNSPLHF
DNA: TGCGCCAGCGTAACCGGGACAGGCAAAAATTCACCCCTCCACTTT

V: TRBV2
size: .
J: TRBJ2-2
D: .
CDR3: CASSRAGELFF
DNA: TGTGCCAGCAGCCGGGCCGGGGAGCTGTTTTTT

V: TRBV29-1
size: few
J: TRBJ2-7
D: .
CDR3: CSVEARGSYEQYF
DNA: TGCAGCGTTGAGGCGAGGGGCTCCTACGAGCAGTACTTC

V: TRBV2
size: once
J: TRBJ2-7
D: TRBD1
CDR3: CASSPGTGSYEQYF
DNA: TGTGCCAGCAGTCCCGGGACAGGGTCCTACGAGCAGTACTTC

V: TRBV27
size: .
J: TRBJ1-5
D: .
CDR3: CASSLGTNSNQPQHF
DNA: TGTGCCAGCAGTTTGGGGACTAATAGCAATCAGCCCCAGCATTTT

V: TRBV27
size: large
J: TRBJ1-5
D: .
CDR3: CASSFTGSQPQHF
DNA: TGTGCCAGCAGTTTTACAGGCTCTCAGCCCCAGCATTTT

V: TRBV7-8
size: .
J: TRBJ2-1
D: TRBD1
CDR3: CASSHRTGLKFF
DNA: TGTGCCAGCAGCCACCGGACAGGGCTCAAGTTCTTC